This T cell receptor (beta chain) was identified during a study of blood T cell repertoires in COVID-19 (dated by TCRdb to 2018 to 2021). Turning to the overall study: Samples from collaborators originated in the United States, Italy and Spain and spanned both the acute and convalescent phases of COVID-19. The prospective study material was composed of cDNA or gDNA derived from T cells, B-cell-depleted T cells, or PBMCs. The dataset comprised deeply sampled blood TCRbeta repertoires from subjects exposed to, actively infected with, or recovered from COVID-19. The repertoires were released in a freely available public database meant as a resource for research on the immune response to SARS-CoV-2. The samples were drawn from the first 160 participants of the ongoing ImmuneRACE study and from some 1,300 subjects provided by 6 global collaborators. Nearly every sample came with metadata listing a de-identified subject ID, COVID-19 status, age in years and sex. HLA class I and class II types, where available, came from metadata supplied by the sample provider rather than from assay-based typing.

TCRbeta CDR3 regions were amplified from genomic DNA by means of the immunoSEQ Assay, a bias-controlled multiplex PCR. The authors' analysis ran thus. The number of nucleated cells in each sample was estimated from the amplification of reference gene primers within the assay. To quantify the absolute abundance of each unique TCRbeta CDR3 rearrangement, sequence reads were collapsed and filtered. Productive Simpson clonality was computed per sample as the square root of Simpson's diversity index over productive rearrangements. TCRdb limited this immuneACCESS table to in-frame rearrangements with V and J called. A share of clones is missing; checked studies link under half to unresolved V genes, and the rest is unexplained. V and J calls and clone size are copied from that table; D and trimming were computed from the DNA. The sample table lists fewer than 300,000 clones, approximately 81% of them with a count of one. The ten most abundant clones make up 2.5% to 3% of the sample.

Findings and caveats that apply to the study as a whole: How much clinical and demographic metadata was included differed by source and by participant, and the metadata was provided uncurated.

Notes on this clone: Its antigen is unknown. Base qualities were left out, and no much larger clone turns up one base away.

V and J are trimmed by 0 bases and 7 bases, and the gene matches miss 7 bases of the junction. CDR1 and CDR2 are drawn from the germline V gene: MGHRA, YSYEKL. Spanning cysteine to phenylalanine, the CDR3 consists of 16 amino acids. Solely the CDR3 DNA is kept, with 48 bases framed from the first base. Whole blood was collected in K2EDTA tubes by collaborating institutions according to the institutions' own protocols. For TCRbeta analysis, collaborators shipped samples as frozen whole blood, isolated PBMCs, or DNA extracted from either of those sample types. This receptor was obtained from a woman aged 55-69 years with active or convalescent COVID-19. The sequence is built from TRBV4-1 and TRBJ2-1; 9 of the junction bases match TRBD2. The specimen was peripheral blood. The CDR3 reads CASSQDRGGAPNEQFF. The nucleotide sequence is given as TGCGCCAGCAGCCAAGACCGCGGGGGGGCGCCTAATGAGCAGTTCTTC.